The rows below give T cell receptor beta chains drawn from one sample of a study of T-cell memory formation after mild COVID-19. TCRdb processed the 5' RACE reads anew with MiXCR; each CDR3 protein has one entry. The sample lists around 510,000 distinct CDR3 sequences, roughly a fifth occurring once. The specimen was PBMCs or a T cell subset sorted from them (not recorded which). The origin of the receptors is an adult woman who had mild COVID-19 (a few samples of this study predate the infection). Cell type and time point are not known. Each CDR3 is given with its conserved first and last residue. D genes are given only for firm matches. Where a row states a size, it is once, few, many or the class of an expanded clone; other rows omit it.

j_gene: TRBJ2-3; v_gene: TRBV3-1; abundance: .; d_gene: .; CDR3aa: CASSQGFRRTDTQYF; CDR3nt: TGTGCCAGCAGCCAAGGTTTCCGGAGAACAGATACGCAGTATTTT
j_gene: TRBJ1-4; v_gene: TRBV7-9; abundance: few; d_gene: .; CDR3aa: CASSLRSFNEKLFF; CDR3nt: TGTGCCAGCAGCTTAAGGAGTTTTAATGAAAAACTGTTTTTT
j_gene: TRBJ1-5; v_gene: TRBV6-2/TRBV6-3; abundance: few; d_gene: .; CDR3aa: CASSFQGYQPQHF; CDR3nt: TGTGCCAGCAGTTTCCAGGGATATCAGCCCCAGCATTTT
j_gene: TRBJ2-2; v_gene: TRBV3-1; abundance: .; d_gene: .; CDR3aa: CASSQPSGPLHTGELFF; CDR3nt: TGTGCCAGCAGCCAACCAAGCGGGCCGTTGCACACCGGGGAGCTGTTTTTT
j_gene: TRBJ1-3; v_gene: TRBV27; abundance: few; d_gene: .; CDR3aa: CASSPLRRGNTIYF; CDR3nt: TGTGCCAGCAGCCCACTCAGGCGGGGAAACACCATATATTTT
j_gene: TRBJ2-3; v_gene: TRBV18; abundance: .; d_gene: .; CDR3aa: CASSPPGLSTDTQYF; CDR3nt: TGTGCCAGCTCACCTCCGGGACTGAGCACAGATACGCAGTATTTT
j_gene: TRBJ2-7; v_gene: TRBV24-1; abundance: .; d_gene: TRBD2; CDR3aa: CATSDSHSGSVHEQYF; CDR3nt: TGTGCCACCAGTGATTCCCACAGCGGGAGTGTCCACGAGCAGTACTTC
j_gene: TRBJ2-5; v_gene: TRBV10-3; abundance: many; d_gene: .; CDR3aa: CAISDVQGPQETQYF; CDR3nt: TGTGCCATCAGTGATGTGCAGGGCCCTCAAGAGACCCAGTACTTC
j_gene: TRBJ2-5; v_gene: TRBV28; abundance: .; d_gene: .; CDR3aa: CASSLKGPKETQYF; CDR3nt: TGTGCCAGCAGTTTAAAAGGACCGAAAGAGACCCAGTACTTC
j_gene: TRBJ2-1; v_gene: TRBV9; abundance: .; d_gene: .; CDR3aa: CASSVSSVGWQFF; CDR3nt: TGTGCCAGCAGCGTTTCTAGCGTAGGCTGGCAGTTCTTC
j_gene: TRBJ2-1; v_gene: TRBV10-3; abundance: few; d_gene: TRBD2; CDR3aa: CAISGSSGISYNEQFF; CDR3nt: TGTGCCATCAGTGGCTCTAGCGGGATCTCCTACAATGAGCAGTTCTTC
j_gene: TRBJ1-1; v_gene: TRBV7-9; abundance: few; d_gene: .; CDR3aa: CASSFGQGGVSTEAFF; CDR3nt: TGTGCCAGCAGCTTCGGGCAGGGCGGAGTGAGCACTGAAGCTTTCTTT
j_gene: TRBJ2-1; v_gene: TRBV7-9; abundance: few; d_gene: .; CDR3aa: CASSSAGGSRSYNEQFF; CDR3nt: TGTGCCAGCAGCTCCGCAGGGGGGTCGCGCTCCTACAATGAGCAGTTCTTC
j_gene: TRBJ2-5; v_gene: TRBV20-1; abundance: .; d_gene: .; CDR3aa: CSASPILRAETQYF; CDR3nt: TGCAGTGCTAGTCCCATCCTCAGGGCAGAGACCCAGTACTTC
j_gene: TRBJ2-3; v_gene: TRBV7-2; abundance: .; d_gene: .; CDR3aa: CASSLGGKGTDTQYF; CDR3nt: TGTGCCAGCAGCTTAGGGGGAAAGGGCACAGATACGCAGTATTTT
j_gene: TRBJ2-3; v_gene: TRBV24-1; abundance: .; d_gene: TRBD2; CDR3aa: CATSESRGGRTDTQYF; CDR3nt: TGTGCCACCAGTGAATCCCGGGGGGGCCGGACAGATACGCAGTATTTT
j_gene: TRBJ2-4; v_gene: TRBV7-9; abundance: .; d_gene: .; CDR3aa: CASSLANGLAKNIQYF; CDR3nt: TGTGCCAGCAGCTTAGCGAACGGACTAGCCAAAAACATTCAGTACTTC
j_gene: TRBJ1-5; v_gene: TRBV6-6; abundance: .; d_gene: .; CDR3aa: CASTTGGGQPQHF; CDR3nt: TGTGCCAGCACCACCGGCGGGGGTCAGCCCCAGCATTTT
j_gene: TRBJ1-1; v_gene: TRBV4-3; abundance: few; d_gene: .; CDR3aa: CASSQVPGVNTEAFF; CDR3nt: TGCGCCAGCAGCCAAGTCCCCGGGGTGAACACTGAAGCTTTCTTT
j_gene: TRBJ2-5; v_gene: TRBV4-2; abundance: few; d_gene: TRBD2; CDR3aa: CASSPELAGSQETQYF; CDR3nt: TGTGCCAGCAGTCCGGAACTAGCGGGGTCCCAAGAGACCCAGTACTTC
j_gene: TRBJ2-7; v_gene: TRBV3-1; abundance: .; d_gene: TRBD2; CDR3aa: CASSLRTSGPYEQYF; CDR3nt: TGTGCCAGCAGCTTAAGGACTAGCGGACCCTACGAGCAGTACTTC
j_gene: TRBJ2-3; v_gene: TRBV7-6; abundance: many; d_gene: .; CDR3aa: CATTPTRGRTDTQYF; CDR3nt: TGTGCCACCACACCGACCAGGGGCCGCACAGATACGCAGTATTTT
j_gene: TRBJ2-3; v_gene: TRBV7-9; abundance: .; d_gene: .; CDR3aa: CASSSPHATREGNTDTQYF; CDR3nt: TGTGCCAGCAGCTCCCCCCACGCAACTAGGGAAGGAAACACAGATACGCAGTATTTT
j_gene: TRBJ1-6; v_gene: TRBV7-6; abundance: .; d_gene: .; CDR3aa: CASSLWEGGKTSSSYNSPLHF; CDR3nt: TGTGCCAGCAGCTTGTGGGAGGGGGGGAAGACTTCTAGCTCCTATAATTCACCCCTCCACTTT
j_gene: TRBJ2-2; v_gene: TRBV12-5; abundance: few; d_gene: .; CDR3aa: CASGPGSTGELFF; CDR3nt: TGTGCTAGTGGTCCCGGCTCCACCGGGGAGCTGTTTTTT
j_gene: TRBJ1-1; v_gene: TRBV2; abundance: few; d_gene: .; CDR3aa: CASSEEGMTEAFF; CDR3nt: TGTGCCAGCAGTGAGGAGGGAATGACTGAAGCTTTCTTT
j_gene: TRBJ2-7; v_gene: TRBV27; abundance: .; d_gene: TRBD1; CDR3aa: CASSRGGDRGKYEQYF; CDR3nt: TGTGCCAGCAGTCGAGGGGGGGACAGGGGAAAATACGAGCAGTACTTC
j_gene: TRBJ1-2; v_gene: TRBV4-3; abundance: .; d_gene: TRBD1; CDR3aa: CASSQVVGAAGQGGDGYTF; CDR3nt: TGCGCCAGCAGCCAAGTAGTAGGCGCCGCGGGACAGGGTGGAGATGGCTACACCTTC
j_gene: TRBJ2-7; v_gene: TRBV12-3/TRBV12-4; abundance: .; d_gene: .; CDR3aa: CASSWGPYEQYF; CDR3nt: TGTGCCAGCAGTTGGGGGCCCTACGAGCAGTACTTC
j_gene: TRBJ2-1; v_gene: TRBV6-2/TRBV6-3; abundance: .; d_gene: TRBD1; CDR3aa: CASSYTRQGPYNEQFF; CDR3nt: TGTGCCAGCAGTTACACCCGACAGGGGCCCTACAATGAGCAGTTCTTC
j_gene: TRBJ2-1; v_gene: TRBV15; abundance: few; d_gene: TRBD2; CDR3aa: CATSRDRLAGKNEQFF; CDR3nt: TGTGCCACCAGCAGAGATCGTCTAGCGGGTAAAAATGAGCAGTTCTTC
j_gene: TRBJ2-3; v_gene: TRBV12-3/TRBV12-4; abundance: few; d_gene: TRBD2; CDR3aa: CASSLLRETDTQYF; CDR3nt: TGTGCCAGCAGTTTACTGCGGGAGACAGATACGCAGTATTTT
j_gene: TRBJ1-5; v_gene: TRBV12-3/TRBV12-4; abundance: .; d_gene: TRBD1; CDR3aa: CASSVGTGGQSQPQHF; CDR3nt: TGTGCCAGCAGTGTCGGGACAGGGGGCCAAAGTCAGCCCCAGCATTTT
j_gene: TRBJ1-2; v_gene: TRBV27; abundance: few; d_gene: TRBD1; CDR3aa: CASSSNTGVGYGYTF; CDR3nt: TGTGCCAGCAGTTCAAATACAGGGGTGGGTTATGGCTACACCTTC
j_gene: TRBJ2-5; v_gene: TRBV29-1; abundance: few; d_gene: TRBD1; CDR3aa: CSVGQGAETQYF; CDR3nt: TGCAGCGTCGGACAGGGGGCCGAGACCCAGTACTTC
j_gene: TRBJ2-1; v_gene: TRBV2; abundance: .; d_gene: TRBD1; CDR3aa: CASSVQGAEQFF; CDR3nt: TGTGCCAGCAGTGTCCAGGGGGCTGAGCAGTTCTTC
j_gene: TRBJ1-1; v_gene: TRBV7-9; abundance: .; d_gene: TRBD1; CDR3aa: CASSSDRGTSMNTEAFF; CDR3nt: TGTGCCAGCAGCTCCGACAGGGGAACCTCGATGAACACTGAAGCTTTCTTT
j_gene: TRBJ2-1; v_gene: TRBV2; abundance: .; d_gene: TRBD2; CDR3aa: CASNGLAGAINEQFF; CDR3nt: TGTGCCAGCAACGGACTAGCGGGGGCCATCAATGAGCAGTTCTTC
j_gene: TRBJ2-2; v_gene: TRBV15; abundance: .; d_gene: .; CDR3aa: CASGTPPFVGELFF; CDR3nt: TGTGCCTCGGGGACTCCCCCTTTTGTCGGGGAGCTGTTTTTT
j_gene: TRBJ2-3; v_gene: TRBV5-1; abundance: .; d_gene: .; CDR3aa: CASSPQDSSTDTQYF; CDR3nt: TGCGCCAGCAGCCCCCAGGACTCTAGCACAGATACGCAGTATTTT
j_gene: TRBJ2-5; v_gene: TRBV4-1; abundance: .; d_gene: TRBD2; CDR3aa: CASSDLLGKRGEETQYF; CDR3nt: TGCGCCAGCAGCGACCTCCTGGGGAAGCGGGGGGAAGAGACCCAGTACTTC
j_gene: TRBJ2-7; v_gene: TRBV19; abundance: few; d_gene: TRBD2; CDR3aa: CASSLGLAGEQYF; CDR3nt: TGTGCCAGTAGCTTGGGACTAGCGGGGGAGCAGTACTTC
j_gene: TRBJ2-7; v_gene: TRBV20-1; abundance: .; d_gene: .; CDR3aa: CSARVLKLPSYEQYF; CDR3nt: TGCAGTGCTAGAGTTCTGAAGCTACCCTCCTACGAGCAGTACTTC
j_gene: TRBJ2-5; v_gene: TRBV3-1; abundance: .; d_gene: TRBD1; CDR3aa: CASSARTGQETQYF; CDR3nt: TGTGCCAGCAGCGCGAGGACAGGCCAAGAGACCCAGTACTTC
j_gene: TRBJ2-1; v_gene: TRBV10-3; abundance: .; d_gene: TRBD1; CDR3aa: CAIRRQGRGANEQFF; CDR3nt: TGTGCCATCAGGCGACAGGGTAGAGGGGCCAATGAGCAGTTCTTC
j_gene: TRBJ2-1; v_gene: TRBV30; abundance: few; d_gene: TRBD1; CDR3aa: CAWEPGTGNEQFF; CDR3nt: TGTGCCTGGGAACCTGGGACAGGGAATGAGCAGTTCTTC
j_gene: TRBJ1-5; v_gene: TRBV24-1; abundance: .; d_gene: .; CDR3aa: CATSDYGGMPQHF; CDR3nt: TGTGCCACCAGTGATTACGGAGGAATGCCCCAGCATTTT
j_gene: TRBJ2-3; v_gene: TRBV24-1; abundance: .; d_gene: .; CDR3aa: CATSDLHLGSTDTQYF; CDR3nt: TGTGCCACCAGTGATTTGCATCTAGGGAGCACAGATACGCAGTATTTT
j_gene: TRBJ1-1; v_gene: TRBV4-3; abundance: .; d_gene: TRBD1; CDR3aa: CASSRRDRGTEAFF; CDR3nt: TGCGCCAGCAGCCGCCGGGACAGGGGCACTGAAGCTTTCTTT
j_gene: TRBJ1-2; v_gene: TRBV19; abundance: .; d_gene: TRBD1; CDR3aa: CASSIGTATTYTF; CDR3nt: TGTGCCAGTAGTATCGGGACAGCCACAACCTACACCTTC
j_gene: TRBJ2-1; v_gene: TRBV3-1; abundance: many; d_gene: .; CDR3aa: CASSQDLASVLSYNEQFF; CDR3nt: TGTGCCAGCAGCCAAGATTTGGCCTCAGTACTCTCCTACAATGAGCAGTTCTTC
j_gene: TRBJ1-5; v_gene: TRBV24-1; abundance: .; d_gene: TRBD1; CDR3aa: CATSGTGGAEQPQHF; CDR3nt: TGTGCCACCAGTGGGACAGGGGGCGCCGAGCAGCCCCAGCATTTT